This TCR beta chain comes out of a study of T cell responses to AZD1222 COVID-19 vaccine. Study-wide points: Reportedly, close to half of spike-specific TCRs are directed against unmutated variant regions. Spike-specific TCR repertoires showed rising breadth and depth after two AZD1222 doses. Repertoires were collected only later (after the peak T cell response had occurred).

The CDR3 covers 15 residues. Trimming took 2 bases from V and 2 from J, leaving 7 bases between them. CDR1 is KGHSH, CDR2 LQKENI, per germline. Sequencing used immunoSEQ multiplex PCR; TCRdb keeps in-frame clones, though not all of them. Here the sample spans fewer than 150,000 clones, over 65% being singletons. Concerning this clone: Its specificity is unknown.

The clonotype comes from an adult in good health. Source: peripheral blood, taken on day 0 of AZD1222 vaccination. The chain links TRBV18 to TRBJ1-6, with D hard to call. DNA of the CDR3: TGTGCCAGCTCACCAAGGCAGGCCTATAATTCACCCCTCCACTTT. This encodes CASSPRQAYNSPLHF.